This T cell receptor (beta chain) was recorded in a study of somatic mutations in cytotoxic T cells in rheumatoid arthritis. Germline CDR1 reads MNHNS; CDR2 reads SASEGT. V lost 0 bases, J lost 3 bases, and 5 bases stayed unmatched. The CDR3 has 18 amino acids. Here immunoSEQ multiplex PCR was the method, and the copy in TCRdb shows in-frame clones only, minus some. The table shows about 9,200 clones, with 75% to 80% occurring only once. The specimen sequenced was CD8+ T cells sorted from blood. The V gene is TRBV6-1, the J gene TRBJ2-1; 13 bases fit TRBD2. This receptor was obtained from an adult with rheumatoid arthritis. The CDR3 reads CASSEAQTSGGIYNEQFF. Written as DNA, the CDR3 is TGTGCCAGCAGTGAAGCGCAGACTAGCGGGGGGATCTACAATGAGCAGTTCTTC.